The present T cell receptor beta chain was sequenced within a study of Ad26.COV2.S vaccination and SARS-CoV-2 variants (dated by TCRdb to about 2021). About the investigation overall: Vaccine-arm donors were drawn from COV1001, a multicentre, randomized, double-blind, placebo-controlled phase I-IIa trial of Ad26.COV2.S in healthy adults. TCRbeta repertoire sequencing was used to assess the specificity and breadth of SARS-CoV-2-reactive T cell receptors after Ad26.COV2.S vaccination. Trial participants were randomized into five groups of five, in which low-dose or high-dose Ad26.COV2.S was given once or twice, or placebo was given on both occasions. Ad26.COV2.S was administered intramuscularly at a dose of 5x10^10 or 1x10^11 viral particles, either as one shot or as two shots given 56 days apart. A total of some 30 samples were included in the TCR-sequenced set, comprising around 19 Ad26.COV2.S vaccine recipients, 5 placebo recipients and 8 SARS-CoV-2 convalescent individuals. Investigators remained blinded to trial group allocation during experiments and outcome assessment. The full study reports these points: Compared with placebo recipients, Ad26.COV2.S recipients showed higher spike-specific TCR breadth (P = 0.0014). The authors noted that the TCR breadth and depth analyses may have underestimated total T cell responses. Vaccine and placebo recipients had similar non-spike TCR breadth, a finding consistent with the vaccine containing only spike. Substantial breadth of spike-specific CD8+ and CD4+ T cell responses was reported after vaccination. The study lacked the statistical power to compare responses across vaccine doses or regimens.

The germline ends are 17 bases apart after V is trimmed by 5 bases and J by 9 bases. From a lookup of the germline V gene (reference sequence), CDR1 and CDR2 are LNHDA and SQIVND. Including cysteine and phenylalanine, the CDR3 has 14 amino acids. Only the CDR3 DNA stays, 42 bases, in frame from base 1. TCRbeta CDR3 regions were sequenced with the immunoSEQ Assay. After extraction, genomic DNA underwent amplification by bias-controlled multiplex PCR, followed by high-throughput sequencing. On the authors' methods: To quantify the absolute abundance of each unique TCRbeta CDR3 region, sequences were collapsed and filtered. T cell fraction was estimated by normalizing TCRbeta template counts to usable DNA, with usable DNA measured through amplification of reference genes found in all nucleated cells. Repertoire TCRs were annotated as SARS-CoV-2-specific when V gene, CDR3 amino acid sequence and J gene were exactly matched to a known reactive TCR set. The reference SARS-CoV-2 TCR set was derived from MIRA and filtered for enrichment in COVID-19-positive ImmuneCODE repertoires, a step that removed public or cross-reactive TCRs. Using the MIRA antigens, annotated TCRs were further analysed by specific ORF or by position within an ORF. Breadth was defined as the number of annotated unique rearrangements divided by the total number of unique productive rearrangements, and depth was defined as the summed frequency of the annotated unique rearrangements. TCR breadth was compared between groups using two-sided Wilcoxon rank-sum tests. TCRdb holds this immuneACCESS table with in-frame rearrangements only. Some clones are missing; in checked studies, unresolved V genes explain under half, and the rest has no known cause. The DNA was the basis for D and trimming; V, J and clone size are from that table. This sample gives some 500,000 clones in total; roughly 89% of them show up just once. The ten largest make up over 2.5% of the sample.

A remark on this clone: Which antigen it targets is not known. Base qualities were left out, and no much larger clone turns up one base away.

Explained via the paper, the treatment or condition label denotes: roughly 20 received Ad26.COV2.S at low or high dose, single or two shots; about five received placebo; per-sample allocation not given. For vaccine and placebo recipients, the sequenced repertoires came from samples collected on day 63 after the first injection. Cohort 1b enrolled roughly 25 adults aged 18-55 years at a single site in Boston, USA, between 29 July and 7 August 2020. Ad26.COV2.S was a replication-incompetent adenovirus type 26 vector expressing a prefusion-stabilized SARS-CoV-2 spike protein from the original Wuhan strain.

The sequence derives from a person aged 18 to 65 who received the Ad26.COV2.S COVID-19 vaccine or a placebo. The input for sequencing was peripheral blood, taken in a trial of Ad26.COV2.S vaccine versus placebo. This receptor chain uses TRBV19 and TRBJ1-5; no D gene is confidently identified. Read as DNA, the sequence is TGTGCCAGTAGTCTCCGAGCGGTTTCGGTGCCCCAGCATTTT. The translation is CASSLRAVSVPQHF.